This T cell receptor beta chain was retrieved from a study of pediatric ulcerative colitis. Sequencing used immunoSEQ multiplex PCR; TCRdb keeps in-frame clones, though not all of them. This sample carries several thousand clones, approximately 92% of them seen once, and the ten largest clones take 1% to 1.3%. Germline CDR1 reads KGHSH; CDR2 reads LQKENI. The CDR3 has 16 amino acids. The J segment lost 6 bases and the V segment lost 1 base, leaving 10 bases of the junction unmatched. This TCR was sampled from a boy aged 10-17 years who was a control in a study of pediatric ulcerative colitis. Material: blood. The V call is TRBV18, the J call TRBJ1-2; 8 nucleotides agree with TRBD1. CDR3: CASSPLEAGGENGYTF. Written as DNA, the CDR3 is TGTGCCAGCTCACCACTTGAGGCAGGGGGCGAGAATGGCTACACCTTC.